This TCR beta chain was sequenced during a study of regulatory T cells in long-lasting Graves disease (dated by TCRdb to about 2021). Study-level background: In the newly diagnosed Graves' disease group, patients had been taking antithyroid drugs for less than 3 months. The study took place in China and was registered as a clinical trial. This study used TCR sequencing and RNA sequencing of peripheral blood to compare persistent Graves' disease patients against newly diagnosed Graves' disease patients. TCR sequencing covered about 13 persistent and about 20 newly diagnosed Graves' disease patients, around 35 samples in total. The investigation overall reported the following: The authors noted that the small sample size was a limitation that may lower accuracy. Because the primary lesion, thyroid tissue, could not be accessed, the study looked at peripheral blood alone. Sequencing and analysis were restricted to the TCR beta chain. Persistent disease showed preferential use of TRBV28, TRBJ1-2 and TRBJ2-5, whereas newly diagnosed disease favored TRBV20-1 and TRBJ2-1. Compared with newly diagnosed patients, patients with persistent Graves' disease had lower TCR Shannon entropy and fewer highly expanded clones, which suggests clonal expansion. More public clonotypes were shared among persistent patients (roughly 2,700) than among newly diagnosed patients (roughly 1,000).

Ends trimmed: V by 2 bases, J by 4 bases; bases unmatched to a gene: 2. The CDR3 has 15 amino acids, counting both end residues. CDR3 DNA is the only sequence kept; it has 45 bases, read in frame from the first base. Of note for this clonotype: Its cognate antigen has yet to be identified. The final CDR3 position lacks the conserved phenylalanine or tryptophan, pointing to a likely read error.

The time point label, as the study defines it: newly diagnosed GD, antithyroid drugs for less than 3 months. For both TCR sequencing and RNA sequencing, RNA was extracted from PBMCs using TRIzol. The diagnosis of Graves' disease followed American Thyroid Association guidelines. The patients came from an endocrinology department in Xi'an, China. Each patient gave about 8.1 milliliters of peripheral blood, collected in an EDTA anticoagulant tube. Ficoll Paque Plus density gradient separation was used to isolate PBMCs, and no additional T cell sorting was done. An Agilent 2100 Bioanalyzer and agarose gel were used to assess RNA quality, and a NanoDrop 2000 was used to measure RNA concentration. The library was generated by multiplex PCR. The sequencing machine was an Illumina HiSeq 4000. iRepertoire HTBI primers and Arm-PCR amplification of CDR3 regions were used to construct TCR beta libraries. PCR products were gel purified before sequencing. The original methods were these. A total of 62 TRBV and under 15 TRBJ segments were identified across samples and were used for gene usage analysis of CDR3 amino acid clonotypes. COPE and FqMerger were used to merge filtered high-quality paired reads into contigs. Contigs were aligned with BLAST to IMGT TRBV, TRBD and TRBJ reference genes, and CDR3 was defined per IMGT. Any clonotype with a frequency above 0.1% was counted as a highly expanded clone. Repertoire diversity was measured by Shannon entropy, and V-J evenness by the Gini coefficient. A clonotype found in more than one individual was treated as public. TCRdb's own reprocessing of the public reads used fastp at Q25 and MiXCR and kept productive beta chains. Entries that share a CDR3 protein sequence are merged under the most common genes and DNA. These V and J calls rely on TCRdb rather than the paper's analysis. The sample data list roughly 500,000 distinct CDR3 sequences, and approximately 15% of these were observed just once. The ten largest clones represent approximately 9.3% of the sample.

In addition, the sample was reused for a study of T cells in Graves' hyperthyroidism and ophthalmopathy. In that second paper, the authors write: Stable Graves' hyperthyroidism was defined as the absence of progression to ophthalmopathy over 18 months of follow-up. Hyperthyroidism patients were newly diagnosed, with disease duration under 2 months, and aged 18 to 65 years. Exclusion was applied to patients with uncontrolled infections, other autoimmune diseases, pregnancy or lactation. Diagnoses relied on clinical symptoms, serum thyroxine and TRAb, thyroid ultrasound and orbital computed tomography. For the first round of RT-PCR on the TCR CDR3, the HTBI primer set was used together with the Qiagen OneStep RT-PCR kit. Most expanded thyroid clonotypes (frequency above 0.001) were also found in blood, which suggests that blood repertoires may mirror thyroid immune responses. In cross-validation, a model built on a 13 V-J signature told ophthalmopathy apart from stable hyperthyroidism with approximately 91% sensitivity and roughly 83% specificity, and in testing the same model reached 80%/75%. In validation, the model predicted progression to ophthalmopathy a median of about 6 months before onset, with approximately 68% sensitivity and 72.22% specificity. To identify distinguishing TCR V-J signatures, a discovery cohort of about a hundred patients was used, comprising under 45 with Graves' ophthalmopathy and some 60 with stable Graves' hyperthyroidism. Whether ophthalmopathy could be predicted prospectively was tested in an independent validation cohort made up of 18 hyperthyroidism patients plus 17 patients who later progressed to ophthalmopathy. For training and testing, the 95 to 100 patients in the discovery cohort were randomly divided in a 7:3 ratio. In six Graves' hyperthyroidism patients, the study also compared T-cell repertoires from thyroid tissue with T-cell repertoires from blood. After sampling, hyperthyroidism patients received methimazole starting at 30 mg daily, and ophthalmopathy patients received high-dose intravenous methylprednisolone. Libraries were constructed in a second round of multiplex PCR, after which size selection and purification were carried out. Sequencing of the libraries was done on an Illumina HiSeq2000 using paired-end 100 bp reads. SOAPnuke was used to process the raw data, throwing out any read that contained adapters or uncalled bases, had a mean Phred below 15, or lacked an exact constant-primer or identifier match. COPE v1.2.5 was used to merge high-quality paired reads, and clonotypes were defined as unique nucleotide sequences. Clonotypes were aligned to IMGT TRBV, TRBD and TRBJ reference segments using MiTCR v1.1. Only V-J combinations with frequency above 0.0001, covering 99.2% of repertoires, were analysed. The TCS score was defined as the ratio of F50 (clonal expansion) to E x V (chaos), calculated using BLOSUM62-based TCRdist between CDR3 peptides within each V-J. Welch's t-statistics and random forest reduced around 520 V-J features to roughly 13, which were used in a naive Bayes classifier (R e1071). No statistical method was used to fix the sample size in advance, and group allocation was not hidden from the investigators. The paper describes TCR Vbeta CDR3 sequencing of about 140 peripheral blood samples, made up of 43 ophthalmopathy patients, more than 70 hyperthyroidism patients and some 17 progressor patients.

Recombination connected TRBV12-3 or TRBV12-4 to TRBJ2-1; 10 central bases correspond to TRBD2. Sample: peripheral blood mononuclear cells (PBMCs), taken at new diagnosis, from a patient treated with antithyroid drugs. This TCR was sampled from a man aged 25-45 years with Graves disease. Donor details come from another sample of the same person, matched by shared clones. The nucleotide sequence reads as follows: TGTGCCAGCAGTTTAACTAGCGGGGTTTACAATGAGCAGTTCTCC. Translation gives CASSLTSGVYNEQFS.